This is a list of T cell receptor beta chains from one sample in a study of T cells in Graves' hyperthyroidism and ophthalmopathy. TCRdb called the multiplex PCR reads again in MiXCR, with one record for every CDR3 protein. The profile covers about 290,000 distinct CDR3 sequences, with around 16% appearing a single time and around 34% taken by the ten largest. The sample consisted of blood. The receptors come from a man between 25 and 39 years old with Graves' hyperthyroidism. The CDR3 runs from the conserved cysteine through the conserved F or W. D genes are given only for firm matches. Size is omitted from some rows. Given values are once, few, many or a class for expanded clones.

clone size	D gene	V gene	CDR3 length	J gene	CDR3 protein	CDR3 DNA
many	NA	TRBV11-2	13	TRBJ2-1	CASSSGSRNEQFF	TGTGCCAGCAGCTCTGGCAGTAGGAATGAGCAGTTCTTC
many	NA	TRBV5-1	14	TRBJ2-3	CASSPSTHTDTQYF	TGCGCCAGCAGCCCTAGTACCCACACAGATACGCAGTATTTT
many	NA	TRBV20-1	11	TRBJ2-1	CSARSDDEQFF	TGCAGTGCCCGTAGCGACGATGAGCAGTTCTTC
NA	TRBD2	TRBV18	15	TRBJ2-2	CASSPAGVGTGELFF	TGTGCCAGCTCACCAGCGGGAGTAGGAACCGGGGAGCTGTTTTTT
many	NA	TRBV12-3/TRBV12-4	14	TRBJ1-3	CASSPMGLGNTIYF	TGTGCCAGCAGTCCGATGGGCCTGGGAAACACCATATATTTT
many	NA	TRBV5-1	16	TRBJ2-1	CASSLSRGSSYNEQFF	TGCGCCAGCAGCTTGTCGCGCGGCAGCTCCTACAATGAGCAGTTCTTC
many	TRBD1	TRBV19	15	TRBJ2-2	CASSPGDRVPGELFF	TGTGCCAGTAGTCCTGGAGACAGGGTACCCGGGGAGCTGTTTTTT
few	NA	TRBV14	13	TRBJ2-3	CASSQNPSDTQYF	TGTGCCAGCAGCCAGAACCCGTCAGATACGCAGTATTTT
NA	NA	TRBV28	15	TRBJ2-6	CASNDPTSGANVLTF	TGTGCCAGCAATGACCCGACCTCTGGGGCCAACGTCCTGACTTTC
few	NA	TRBV20-1	12	TRBJ1-6	CSASGLSSPLHF	TGCAGTGCCTCAGGACTGAGTTCACCCCTCCACTTT
few	NA	TRBV19	13	TRBJ1-6	CASLDRPNSPLHF	TGTGCCAGTCTCGACAGGCCCAATTCACCCCTCCACTTT
NA	NA	TRBV19	15	TRBJ1-2	CASSPETGFNYGYTF	TGTGCCAGTAGCCCTGAGACAGGATTTAACTATGGCTACACCTTC
many	NA	TRBV20-1	12	TRBJ2-3	CSTRGPTDTQYF	TGCAGTACTCGGGGTCCAACAGATACGCAGTATTTT
many	TRBD2	TRBV7-9	16	TRBJ2-3	CASSLGLAGLGDTQYF	TGTGCCAGCAGCTTAGGACTAGCGGGACTCGGAGATACGCAGTATTTT
NA	NA	TRBV28	15	TRBJ1-5	CASVKLGGGNQPQHF	TGTGCCAGCGTCAAGTTAGGGGGGGGCAATCAGCCCCAGCATTTT
NA	TRBD2	TRBV14	16	TRBJ2-1	CASSPTGTSYNNEQFF	TGTGCCAGCAGCCCTACCGGGACTAGCTATAACAATGAGCAGTTCTTC
NA	NA	TRBV7-2	14	TRBJ1-2	CASSLPGGGGGYTF	TGTGCCAGCAGCTTACCGGGGGGGGGGGGCGGCTACACCTTC
NA	NA	TRBV6-1	13	TRBJ2-7	CASSEAHAYEQYF	TGTGCCAGCAGTGAAGCCCATGCTTACGAGCAGTACTTC
NA	NA	TRBV10-3	14	TRBJ2-1	CAASRDGRDNEQFF	TGTGCCGCCAGCCGGGACGGAAGGGACAATGAGCAGTTCTTC
few	NA	TRBV28	15	TRBJ2-7	CASSLGRRASYGQYF	TGTGCCAGCAGTTTGGGCAGGAGGGCCTCCTACGGGCAGTACTTC
many	NA	TRBV20-1	14	TRBJ2-5	CSARDRTAEETQYF	TGCAGTGCTAGAGATCGCACGGCAGAGGAGACCCAGTACTTC
NA	TRBD2	TRBV6-5	17	TRBJ2-5	CASSYGTSGRDQETQYF	TGTGCCAGCAGTTACGGGACTAGCGGGAGGGACCAAGAGACCCAGTACTTC
NA	NA	TRBV10-3	13	TRBJ1-1	CATAFRVADEAFF	TGTGCCACCGCTTTCAGGGTTGCGGATGAAGCTTTCTTT
NA	NA	TRBV10-3	13	TRBJ1-2	CAISSTDNYGYTF	TGTGCCATCAGTTCTACGGATAACTATGGCTACACCTTC
many	NA	TRBV6-1	13	TRBJ2-5	CASSNSAPGTQYF	TGTGCCAGCAGCAATAGCGCCCCCGGGACCCAGTACTTC
many	TRBD2	TRBV20-1	13	TRBJ2-3	CSARGGLGWAQYF	TGCAGTGCTAGAGGGGGACTAGGCTGGGCGCAGTATTTT
NA	TRBD2	TRBV7-9	16	TRBJ2-1	CASSRATSGRADEQFF	TGTGCCAGCAGCCGAGCCACTAGCGGGAGGGCGGATGAGCAGTTCTTC
many	NA	TRBV20-1	13	TRBJ1-1	CSATRGLGTEAFF	TGCAGTGCTACCCGGGGGCTTGGCACTGAAGCTTTCTTT
many	TRBD1	TRBV6-1	15	TRBJ2-5	CASRPPGTVQETQYF	TGTGCCAGCAGGCCACCAGGGACAGTACAAGAGACCCAGTACTTC
NA	TRBD1	TRBV7-6	15	TRBJ2-7	CASSLQSGQGGEQYF	TGTGCCAGCAGCTTACAATCGGGACAGGGGGGCGAGCAGTACTTC
NA	TRBD2	TRBV24-1	17	TRBJ2-1	CATSDAAGGGGGGKQFF	TGTGCCACCAGTGATGCCGCGGGGGGAGGAGGCGGGGGCAAGCAGTTCTTC
NA	TRBD1	TRBV5-1	14	TRBJ2-7	CASSQDRPTYEQYF	TGCGCCAGCAGCCAGGACAGGCCTACCTACGAGCAGTACTTC
NA	TRBD1	TRBV24-1	13	TRBJ1-2	CATSERGGGANTF	TGTGCCACCAGTGAGCGGGGAGGGGGCGCAAACACCTTC
few	NA	TRBV5-1	14	TRBJ2-7	CASTLNRELDEQYF	TGCGCCAGCACCTTAAACAGGGAGCTTGACGAGCAGTACTTC
many	NA	TRBV6-1	13	TRBJ1-2	CASTWDRFYGYTF	TGTGCCAGTACATGGGACCGCTTCTATGGCTACACCTTC
few	NA	TRBV20-1	11	TRBJ2-5	CSASHQETQYF	TGCAGTGCTTCACACCAGGAGACCCAGTACTTC
many	NA	TRBV7-9	17	TRBJ1-4	CASSPLGRTATNEKLFF	TGTGCCAGCAGCCCCCTGGGCAGAACGGCAACTAATGAAAAACTGTTTTTT